A selection of T cell receptor beta chains follows, all from one sample in a study of blood T cell repertoires in COVID-19. Some clones are missing from TCRdb's copy, which holds only in-frame ones; the method was immunoSEQ multiplex PCR. The sample has 200,000 or so clones, about nine tenths seen once. Specimen: peripheral blood. Source of these receptors: a man aged 70-80 years with active or convalescent COVID-19. The CDR3 runs from the conserved cysteine through the conserved F or W. Fields, in order: CDR3 DNA, CDR3 protein, V gene, J gene, D gene, clone size. A D gene is named only where the DNA matches it firmly. Clone size, where shown, is once, few, many, or a class for clones that have expanded.

CDR3nt: TGTGCCAGCAGCCCAGGACAGGGGTTTAATGAGCAGTTCTTC; CDR3aa: CASSPGQGFNEQFF; v_gene: TRBV7-9; j_gene: TRBJ2-1; d_gene: TRBD1; abundance: .
CDR3nt: TGTGCCAGCAGCTTAGCTCCAGGGACAGGGGTTCAGTACTTC; CDR3aa: CASSLAPGTGVQYF; v_gene: TRBV11-3; j_gene: TRBJ2-4; d_gene: TRBD1; abundance: few
CDR3nt: TGTGCCAGCAGTGCTGGGACAGGGGGCTGGGAGACCCAGTACTTC; CDR3aa: CASSAGTGGWETQYF; v_gene: TRBV2; j_gene: TRBJ2-5; d_gene: TRBD1; abundance: .
CDR3nt: TGTGCCAGCAGCTGGGACAGGGGCACTGAAGCTTTCTTT; CDR3aa: CASSWDRGTEAFF; v_gene: TRBV5-6; j_gene: TRBJ1-1; d_gene: TRBD1; abundance: once
CDR3nt: TGTGCCAGTAGTATACAGGGGGGCGACAGCCTGAACCCGAGCACAGATACGCAGTATTTT; CDR3aa: CASSIQGGDSLNPSTDTQYF; v_gene: TRBV19; j_gene: TRBJ2-3; d_gene: .; abundance: .
CDR3nt: TGTGCCAGCAGTCCACAGGGAGCGACAGATACGCAGTATTTT; CDR3aa: CASSPQGATDTQYF; v_gene: TRBV6-2/TRBV6-3; j_gene: TRBJ2-3; d_gene: .; abundance: .
CDR3nt: TGTGCCAGCAGCCTCCGGAGGTCCCGTTTTGGCGAGCAGTACTTC; CDR3aa: CASSLRRSRFGEQYF; v_gene: TRBV6-2/TRBV6-3; j_gene: TRBJ2-7; d_gene: .; abundance: .
CDR3nt: TGTGCCAGCAGTGGAGGATCGGTCCACAGGGCACCCTCCAATCAGCCCCAGCATTTT; CDR3aa: CASSGGSVHRAPSNQPQHF; v_gene: TRBV6-1; j_gene: TRBJ1-5; d_gene: .; abundance: .
CDR3nt: TGCGCCAGCAGCTTGGTTGCCAGTCCCTCTTCCTACGAGCAGTACTTC; CDR3aa: CASSLVASPSSYEQYF; v_gene: TRBV5-1; j_gene: TRBJ2-7; d_gene: .; abundance: .
CDR3nt: TGTGCCAGCAGCTTAAAGCGGGGGTACGGGGAGCTGTTTTTT; CDR3aa: CASSLKRGYGELFF; v_gene: TRBV7-2; j_gene: TRBJ2-2; d_gene: TRBD2; abundance: .
CDR3nt: TGTGCCAGCAGTGAACGGACAGTTAACACCGGGGAGCTGTTTTTT; CDR3aa: CASSERTVNTGELFF; v_gene: TRBV6-1; j_gene: TRBJ2-2; d_gene: .; abundance: .
CDR3nt: TGTGCCAGCAGGACCGCTAGCTATGGCTACACCTTC; CDR3aa: CASRTASYGYTF; v_gene: TRBV6-5; j_gene: TRBJ1-2; d_gene: .; abundance: once
CDR3nt: TGTGCCAGCAGTTTGGGGGGTAGGACTGAAGCTTTCTTT; CDR3aa: CASSLGGRTEAFF; v_gene: TRBV9; j_gene: TRBJ1-1; d_gene: .; abundance: once
CDR3nt: TGTGCCAGCAGTTACTCGGGACTAGCGGGATCCACCGGGGAGCTGTTTTTT; CDR3aa: CASSYSGLAGSTGELFF; v_gene: TRBV6-2/TRBV6-3; j_gene: TRBJ2-2; d_gene: TRBD2; abundance: .
CDR3nt: TGTGCCAGCAGCCAGGGACAGGGGGCTCAGCCCCAGCATTTT; CDR3aa: CASSQGQGAQPQHF; v_gene: TRBV7-9; j_gene: TRBJ1-5; d_gene: TRBD1; abundance: few
CDR3nt: TGTGCCAGCAGTGAAGGAACGGCTACAGGCTCCTACGAGCAGTACTTC; CDR3aa: CASSEGTATGSYEQYF; v_gene: TRBV6-1; j_gene: TRBJ2-7; d_gene: .; abundance: .
CDR3nt: TGCGCCAGCAGTGAACTCGAGGGTACCGAGCAGTACTTC; CDR3aa: CASSELEGTEQYF; v_gene: TRBV10-1; j_gene: TRBJ2-7; d_gene: .; abundance: once
CDR3nt: TGCGCCAGCAGCCAGGACAGCAAAAGGGAAAAACTGTTTTTT; CDR3aa: CASSQDSKREKLFF; v_gene: TRBV4-3; j_gene: TRBJ1-4; d_gene: .; abundance: .
CDR3nt: TGTGCCATCAGCCCCGACCAGGGAAACACTGAAGCTTTCTTT; CDR3aa: CAISPDQGNTEAFF; v_gene: TRBV10-3; j_gene: TRBJ1-1; d_gene: .; abundance: .
CDR3nt: TGTGCCAGCAGCCTCCTGACAGCGAATGAAAAACTGTTTTTT; CDR3aa: CASSLLTANEKLFF; v_gene: TRBV11-2; j_gene: TRBJ1-4; d_gene: .; abundance: .
CDR3nt: TGTGCCAGCAGGGTCGTAGCGGGAGGTCCCGGCTCCTACGAGCAGTACTTC; CDR3aa: CASRVVAGGPGSYEQYF; v_gene: TRBV28; j_gene: TRBJ2-7; d_gene: TRBD2; abundance: .
CDR3nt: TGTGCCAGCAGTGAAAGGGGACAGGGCAGTGGGGCACAAGAGACCCAGTACTTC; CDR3aa: CASSERGQGSGAQETQYF; v_gene: TRBV2; j_gene: TRBJ2-5; d_gene: TRBD1; abundance: .
CDR3nt: TGTGCCAGCAGGTCCGAAACAGGGAAAAGGGGTGGCTACACCTTC; CDR3aa: CASRSETGKRGGYTF; v_gene: TRBV6-6; j_gene: TRBJ1-2; d_gene: .; abundance: .
CDR3nt: TGTGCCAGTAGTATGCGGGGTTCGGGGCCCCAGCATTTT; CDR3aa: CASSMRGSGPQHF; v_gene: TRBV19; j_gene: TRBJ1-5; d_gene: .; abundance: .
CDR3nt: TGTGCCAGCAGTTTAGGGGTTAACAGGGCAGATACGCAGTATTTT; CDR3aa: CASSLGVNRADTQYF; v_gene: TRBV27; j_gene: TRBJ2-3; d_gene: .; abundance: .
CDR3nt: TGTGCCAGCGGCAAGGGACAGGGGGCATACGAGCAGTACTTC; CDR3aa: CASGKGQGAYEQYF; v_gene: TRBV6-6; j_gene: TRBJ2-7; d_gene: TRBD1; abundance: .
CDR3nt: TGCGCCAGCAGCCAAGATGGCAGGCCGGAAGAAAAACTGTTTTTT; CDR3aa: CASSQDGRPEEKLFF; v_gene: TRBV4-3; j_gene: TRBJ1-4; d_gene: .; abundance: .
CDR3nt: TGTGCCAGCACCCTAGAGGGGGGGCCTCATCAGCCCCAGCATTTT; CDR3aa: CASTLEGGPHQPQHF; v_gene: TRBV2; j_gene: TRBJ1-5; d_gene: .; abundance: .
CDR3nt: TGCACCAGCAGCCACTTGACAGGGGTTGATGGCTACACCTTC; CDR3aa: CTSSHLTGVDGYTF; v_gene: TRBV1; j_gene: TRBJ1-2; d_gene: .; abundance: .
CDR3nt: TGTGCCAGCAGTGATCGAAGCGCGGGAGTGACAGATACGCAGTATTTT; CDR3aa: CASSDRSAGVTDTQYF; v_gene: TRBV6-2/TRBV6-3; j_gene: TRBJ2-3; d_gene: TRBD2; abundance: .
CDR3nt: TGTGCCAGCAGTTTTTCGGGGGGCCTTGGCTACACCTTC; CDR3aa: CASSFSGGLGYTF; v_gene: TRBV27; j_gene: TRBJ1-2; d_gene: .; abundance: .
CDR3nt: TGTGCCAGCAGCTCTGCACCTACAGGGCTCTATGAGCAGTTCTTC; CDR3aa: CASSSAPTGLYEQFF; v_gene: TRBV7-6; j_gene: TRBJ2-1; d_gene: .; abundance: .
CDR3nt: TGTGCCAGCTCAACTAGCGGGTATGAGACCCAGTACTTC; CDR3aa: CASSTSGYETQYF; v_gene: TRBV18; j_gene: TRBJ2-5; d_gene: TRBD2; abundance: .
CDR3nt: TGTGCCATCAGTGAAGGCAGGGCTAGGGAGACCCAGTACTTC; CDR3aa: CAISEGRARETQYF; v_gene: TRBV10-3; j_gene: TRBJ2-5; d_gene: .; abundance: .
CDR3nt: TGTGCCAGCAGTGATGGGGGGGCGTCCTCTATTGAGCAGTACTTC; CDR3aa: CASSDGGASSIEQYF; v_gene: TRBV2; j_gene: TRBJ2-7; d_gene: .; abundance: .
CDR3nt: TGTGCCACCGGGCAGGGCTTTGGAAACACCATATATTTT; CDR3aa: CATGQGFGNTIYF; v_gene: TRBV15; j_gene: TRBJ1-3; d_gene: .; abundance: .
CDR3nt: TGTGCCAGCATCTCCTACGCCGACTCTGGAAACACCATATATTTT; CDR3aa: CASISYADSGNTIYF; v_gene: TRBV6-5; j_gene: TRBJ1-3; d_gene: .; abundance: .
CDR3nt: TGTGCCAGCAGTTCATCCGTAGCGGGGGTCGAGTACTTC; CDR3aa: CASSSSVAGVEYF; v_gene: TRBV27; j_gene: TRBJ2-5; d_gene: TRBD2; abundance: .
CDR3nt: TGTGCCAGCTCACCGAGCCTAGCGGACACCGGGGAGCTGTTTTTT; CDR3aa: CASSPSLADTGELFF; v_gene: TRBV18; j_gene: TRBJ2-2; d_gene: TRBD2; abundance: .
CDR3nt: TGTGCCAGCCGGGACAGGAACACTGAAGCTTTCTTT; CDR3aa: CASRDRNTEAFF; v_gene: TRBV19; j_gene: TRBJ1-1; d_gene: TRBD1; abundance: .
CDR3nt: TGTGCCAGCAGGGGGGGACAAGAGACCCAGTACTTC; CDR3aa: CASRGGQETQYF; v_gene: TRBV21-1; j_gene: TRBJ2-5; d_gene: .; abundance: .
CDR3nt: TGTGCCAGCAGCTTACAATCAGATACGCAGTATTTT; CDR3aa: CASSLQSDTQYF; v_gene: TRBV7-2; j_gene: TRBJ2-3; d_gene: .; abundance: .
CDR3nt: TGTGCCAGCAGCTTGGAACAGGGGAACACCGGGGAGCTGTTTTTT; CDR3aa: CASSLEQGNTGELFF; v_gene: TRBV5-4; j_gene: TRBJ2-2; d_gene: .; abundance: .
CDR3nt: TGTGCCAGCAGCTTGGCAAGCGGGAATCCCTACGAGCAGTACTTC; CDR3aa: CASSLASGNPYEQYF; v_gene: TRBV5-5; j_gene: TRBJ2-7; d_gene: TRBD2; abundance: .
CDR3nt: TGTGCCAGCAGTTACCCTGGACTAGAGCAGTACTTC; CDR3aa: CASSYPGLEQYF; v_gene: TRBV6-2/TRBV6-3; j_gene: TRBJ2-7; d_gene: .; abundance: .